This T cell receptor beta chain was captured by sequencing in a study of Ad26.COV2.S vaccination and SARS-CoV-2 variants (dated by TCRdb to about 2021). About the study as a whole: Vaccine-arm donors came from COV1001, a multicentre, randomized, double-blind, placebo-controlled phase I-IIa trial of Ad26.COV2.S in healthy adults. Sequencing of the TCRbeta repertoire served to evaluate the specificity and breadth of SARS-CoV-2-reactive T cell receptors following Ad26.COV2.S vaccination. Blinding of investigators to trial group allocation was maintained during experiments and outcome assessment. Dosing of Ad26.COV2.S was intramuscular, at either 5x10^10 or 1x10^11 viral particles, delivered as one shot or as two shots spaced 56 days apart. Trial participants were randomized into five groups of five, in which low-dose or high-dose Ad26.COV2.S was given once or twice, or placebo was given on both occasions. A total of some 30 samples were included in the TCR-sequenced set, comprising roughly 19 Ad26.COV2.S vaccine recipients, 5 placebo recipients and 8 SARS-CoV-2 convalescent individuals. Overall results and qualifications from the work: The study was not powered for comparison of responses between vaccine doses or regimens. After vaccination, substantial breadth of spike-specific CD8+ and CD4+ T cell responses was reported. Compared with placebo recipients, Ad26.COV2.S recipients showed higher spike-specific TCR breadth (P = 0.0014). Non-spike TCR breadth was comparable between vaccine and placebo recipients, consistent with the vaccine containing only spike. The authors noted that the TCR breadth and depth analyses may have underestimated total T cell responses.

Concerning this clone: Its binding antigen is unknown. Base qualities are not recorded, but no much larger clone differs from it by a single base.

Taken from the germline V gene (reference sequence), the CDR1 and CDR2 loops are SEHNR and FQNEAQ. The CDR3 runs 15 residues from the cysteine to the phenylalanine. Solely the CDR3 DNA is kept, with 45 bases framed from the first base. The V end gives up 4 bases and the J end 5 bases, leaving 9 bases in the junction not matched to a gene. What this sample's treatment or condition label stands for: roughly 20 received Ad26.COV2.S at low or high dose, single or two shots; about 5 received placebo; per-sample allocation not given. For vaccine and placebo recipients, the sequenced repertoires came from samples collected on day 63 after the first injection. In Cohort 1b, some 25 adults aged 18-55 years were enrolled at a single site in Boston, USA, between 29 July and 7 August 2020. Ad26.COV2.S was a replication-incompetent adenovirus type 26 vector that expressed a prefusion-stabilized SARS-CoV-2 spike protein derived from the original Wuhan strain.

The immunoSEQ Assay was the method used to sequence TCRbeta CDR3 regions. After extraction, genomic DNA underwent amplification by bias-controlled multiplex PCR, followed by high-throughput sequencing. As for the authors' bioinformatics: To quantify the absolute abundance of every unique TCRbeta CDR3 region, sequences were collapsed and filtered. Usable DNA was measured by amplifying reference genes present in all nucleated cells, and TCRbeta template counts were normalized to that usable DNA to estimate T cell fraction. Repertoire TCRs were annotated as SARS-CoV-2-specific when V gene, CDR3 amino acid sequence and J gene were exactly matched to a known reactive TCR set. The reference SARS-CoV-2 TCR set was obtained from MIRA and was filtered for enrichment in COVID-19-positive ImmuneCODE repertoires, whereby public or cross-reactive TCRs were removed. Drawing on the MIRA antigens, annotated TCRs were analysed further at the level of specific ORF or position within ORF. Breadth was defined as annotated unique rearrangements over total unique productive rearrangements; depth was the summed frequency of those rearrangements. TCR breadth was compared between groups using two-sided Wilcoxon rank-sum tests. In its TCRdb copy, this immuneACCESS table keeps in-frame sequences only and misses some clones. Where compared with another copy, unresolved V genes explain less than half of these, and the others have no known cause. V, J and clone size reflect that table, while D and trimming were determined from the DNA. The sample contains about 410,000 clones, about nine tenths of them found a single time. 3.5% of the sample is taken by the ten largest.

The rearrangement combines TRBV7-9 with TRBJ2-5; TRBD2 fits 8 bases in the junction. Sequences were derived from peripheral blood, sampled in a trial of Ad26.COV2.S vaccine versus placebo. This TCR was recovered from a person aged 18-60 years who received the Ad26.COV2.S COVID-19 vaccine or a placebo. The nucleotide sequence reads as follows: TGTGCCAGCAGCTCGGGGGGGCTAGGCTTTGAGACCCAGTACTTC. This codes for CASSSGGLGFETQYF.